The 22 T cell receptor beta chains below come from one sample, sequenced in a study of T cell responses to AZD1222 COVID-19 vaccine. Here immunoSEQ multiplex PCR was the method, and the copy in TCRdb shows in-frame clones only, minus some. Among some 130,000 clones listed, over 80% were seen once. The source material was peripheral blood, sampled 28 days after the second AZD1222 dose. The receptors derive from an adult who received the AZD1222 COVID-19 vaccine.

The CDR3 sequence is CASSPPPTYEQYF. The CDR3 region has the DNA TGTGCCAGCAGCCCGCCCCCCACCTACGAGCAGTACTTC. The chain has TRBV11-3 and TRBJ2-7; D is uncertain. The V end was cut by 5 bases, the J end by 2 bases, with 10 bases between. The CDR3 covers 13 residues. Germline CDR1 is SGHNT and CDR2 is YENEEA.

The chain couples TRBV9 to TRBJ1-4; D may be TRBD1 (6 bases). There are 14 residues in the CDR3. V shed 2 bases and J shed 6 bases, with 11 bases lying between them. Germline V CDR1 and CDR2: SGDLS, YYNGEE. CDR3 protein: CASSVGGTDEKLFF. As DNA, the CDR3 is TGTGCCAGCAGCGTCGGGGGCACTGATGAAAAACTGTTTTTT. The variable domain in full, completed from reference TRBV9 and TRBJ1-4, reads DSGVTQTPKHLITATGQRVTLRCSPRSGDLSVYWYQQSLDQGLQFLIQYYNGEERAKGNILERFSAQQFPDLHSELNLSSLELGDSALYFCASSVGGTDEKLFFGSGTQLSVL.

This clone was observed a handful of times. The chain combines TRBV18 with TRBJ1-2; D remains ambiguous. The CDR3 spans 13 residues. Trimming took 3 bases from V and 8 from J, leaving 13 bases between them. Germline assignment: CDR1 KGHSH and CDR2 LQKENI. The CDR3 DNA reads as TGTGCCAGCTCACCGGCCGATGGCTACGGCTACACCTTC. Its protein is CASSPADGYGYTF.

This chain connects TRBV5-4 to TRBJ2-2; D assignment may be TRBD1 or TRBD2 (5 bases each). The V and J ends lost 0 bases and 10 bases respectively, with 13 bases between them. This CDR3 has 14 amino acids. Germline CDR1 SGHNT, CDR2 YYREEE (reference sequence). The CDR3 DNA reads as TGTGCCAGCAGCTTGGAACCCGGGGCGGAGGAGCTGTTTTTT. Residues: CASSLEPGAEELFF. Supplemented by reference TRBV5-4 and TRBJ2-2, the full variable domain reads ETGVTQSPTHLIKTRGQQVTLRCSSQSGHNTVSWYQQALGQGPQFIFQYYREEENGRGNFPPRFSGLQFPNYSSELNVNALELDDSALYLCASSLEPGAEELFFGEGSRLTVL.

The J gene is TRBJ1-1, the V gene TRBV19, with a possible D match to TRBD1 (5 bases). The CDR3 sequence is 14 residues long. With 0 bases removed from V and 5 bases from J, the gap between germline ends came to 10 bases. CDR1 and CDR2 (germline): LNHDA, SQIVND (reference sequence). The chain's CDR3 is CASSIDGWGTEAFF. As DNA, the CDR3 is TGTGCCAGTAGTATAGATGGTTGGGGGACTGAAGCTTTCTTT.

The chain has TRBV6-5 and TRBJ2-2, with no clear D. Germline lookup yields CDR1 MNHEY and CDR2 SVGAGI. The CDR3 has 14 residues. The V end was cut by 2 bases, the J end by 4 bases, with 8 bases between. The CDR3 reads CASSYPESTGELFF. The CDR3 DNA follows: TGTGCCAGCAGTTACCCGGAGAGCACCGGGGAGCTGTTTTTT.

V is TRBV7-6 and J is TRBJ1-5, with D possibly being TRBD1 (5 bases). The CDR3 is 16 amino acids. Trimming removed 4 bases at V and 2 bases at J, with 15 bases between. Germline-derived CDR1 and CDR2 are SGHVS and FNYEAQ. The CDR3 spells CASSSGIRDGNQPQHF. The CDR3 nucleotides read TGTGCCAGCAGCTCGGGCATCAGGGACGGCAATCAGCCCCAGCATTTT.

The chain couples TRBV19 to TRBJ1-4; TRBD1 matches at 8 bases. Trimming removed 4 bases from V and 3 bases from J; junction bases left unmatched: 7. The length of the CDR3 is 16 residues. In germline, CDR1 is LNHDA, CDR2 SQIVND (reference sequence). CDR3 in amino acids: CASSNQGAPANEKLFF. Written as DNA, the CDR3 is TGTGCCAGTAGTAATCAGGGGGCTCCGGCTAATGAAAAACTGTTTTTT.

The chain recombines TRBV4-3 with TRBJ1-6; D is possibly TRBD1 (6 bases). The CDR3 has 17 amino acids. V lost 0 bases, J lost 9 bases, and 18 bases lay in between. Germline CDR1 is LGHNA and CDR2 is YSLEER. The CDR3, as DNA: TGCGCCAGCAGCCAAGATTGGTTCGAACAGGGAAGTTCACCCCTCCACTTT. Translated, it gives CASSQDWFEQGSSPLHF.

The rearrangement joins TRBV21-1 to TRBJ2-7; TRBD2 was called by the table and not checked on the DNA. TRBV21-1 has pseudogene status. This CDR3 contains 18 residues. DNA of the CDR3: TGTGCCAGCAGCAAAGGCGGGTTGGAGCTAGCGGCTACCTACGAGCAGTACTTC. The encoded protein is CASSKGGLELAATYEQYF.

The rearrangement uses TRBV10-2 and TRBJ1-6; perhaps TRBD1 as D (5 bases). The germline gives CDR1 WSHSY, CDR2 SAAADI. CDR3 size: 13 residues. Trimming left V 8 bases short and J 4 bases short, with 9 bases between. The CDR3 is CASLAGYNSPLHF. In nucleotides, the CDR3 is TGCGCCAGCCTGGCAGGGTATAATTCACCCCTCCACTTT.

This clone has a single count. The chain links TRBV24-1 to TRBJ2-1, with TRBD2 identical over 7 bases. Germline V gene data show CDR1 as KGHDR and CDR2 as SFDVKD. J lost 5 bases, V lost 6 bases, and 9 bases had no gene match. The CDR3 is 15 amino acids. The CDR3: CATSKVQRGNNEQFF. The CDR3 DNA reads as TGTGCCACCAGTAAGGTCCAGCGGGGTAACAATGAGCAGTTCTTC.

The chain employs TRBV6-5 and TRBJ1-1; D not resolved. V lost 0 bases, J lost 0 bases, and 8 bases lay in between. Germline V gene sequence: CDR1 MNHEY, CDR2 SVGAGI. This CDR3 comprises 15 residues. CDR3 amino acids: CASSYSVVLNTEAFF. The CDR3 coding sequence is TGTGCCAGCAGTTACTCAGTAGTCTTGAACACTGAAGCTTTCTTT.

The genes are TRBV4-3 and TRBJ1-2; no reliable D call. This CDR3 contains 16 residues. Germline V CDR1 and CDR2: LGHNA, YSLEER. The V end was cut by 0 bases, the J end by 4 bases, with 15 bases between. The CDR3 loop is CASSQDLADIPYGYTF. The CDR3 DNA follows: TGCGCCAGCAGCCAAGATTTGGCCGACATTCCCTATGGCTACACCTTC.

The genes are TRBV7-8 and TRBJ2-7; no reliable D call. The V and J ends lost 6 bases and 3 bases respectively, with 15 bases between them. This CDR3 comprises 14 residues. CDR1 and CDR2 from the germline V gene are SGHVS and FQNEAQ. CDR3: CASSSRLALYEQYF. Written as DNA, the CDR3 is TGTGCCAGCAGTTCAAGGTTGGCTCTCTACGAGCAGTACTTC.

CDR3 region: CASSLTRIRPTDTQYF. CDR3 nucleotides: TGTGCCAGCAGTTTGACGAGGATAAGGCCCACAGATACGCAGTATTTT. This rearrangement joins TRBV27 to TRBJ2-3, with unresolved D. The V gene lost 3 bases and the J gene lost 2 bases, with 15 bases spanning the gap. Germline V gene lookup returns CDR1 MNHEY and CDR2 SMNVEV (reference sequence). This CDR3 is 16 amino acids long.

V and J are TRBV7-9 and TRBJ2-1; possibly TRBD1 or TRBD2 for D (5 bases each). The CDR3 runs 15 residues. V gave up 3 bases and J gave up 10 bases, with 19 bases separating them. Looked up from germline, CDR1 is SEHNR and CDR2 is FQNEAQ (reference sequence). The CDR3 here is CASSFVGVFIPEQFF. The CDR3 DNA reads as TGTGCCAGCAGCTTCGTGGGGGTATTCATCCCCGAGCAGTTCTTC.

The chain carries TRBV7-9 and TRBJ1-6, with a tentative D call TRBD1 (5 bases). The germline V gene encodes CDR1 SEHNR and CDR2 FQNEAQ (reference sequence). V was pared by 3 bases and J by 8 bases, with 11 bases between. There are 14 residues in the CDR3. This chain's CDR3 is CASSLGRADSPLHF. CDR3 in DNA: TGTGCCAGCAGCTTGGGCAGGGCGGATTCACCCCTCCACTTT.

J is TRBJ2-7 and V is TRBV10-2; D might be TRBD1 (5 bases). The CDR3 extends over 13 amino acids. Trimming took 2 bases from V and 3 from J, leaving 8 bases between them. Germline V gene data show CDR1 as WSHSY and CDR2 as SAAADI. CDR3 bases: TGCGCCAGCAGTGAGGGCAGGGACTACGAGCAGTACTTC. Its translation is CASSEGRDYEQYF.

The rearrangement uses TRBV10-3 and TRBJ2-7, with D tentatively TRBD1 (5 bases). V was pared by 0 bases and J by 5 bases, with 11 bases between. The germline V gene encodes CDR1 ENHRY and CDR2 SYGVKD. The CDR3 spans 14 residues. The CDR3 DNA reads TGTGCCATCAGTGAGTCGGGGCGGAGAAACGAGCAGTACTTC. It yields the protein CAISESGRRNEQYF.

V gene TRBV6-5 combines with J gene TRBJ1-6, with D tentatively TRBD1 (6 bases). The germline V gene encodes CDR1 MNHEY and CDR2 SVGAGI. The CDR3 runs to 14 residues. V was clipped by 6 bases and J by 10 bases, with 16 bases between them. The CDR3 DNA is TGTGCCAGCAGGACGGAGACAGGTACCTCACCCCTCCACTTT. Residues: CASRTETGTSPLHF.

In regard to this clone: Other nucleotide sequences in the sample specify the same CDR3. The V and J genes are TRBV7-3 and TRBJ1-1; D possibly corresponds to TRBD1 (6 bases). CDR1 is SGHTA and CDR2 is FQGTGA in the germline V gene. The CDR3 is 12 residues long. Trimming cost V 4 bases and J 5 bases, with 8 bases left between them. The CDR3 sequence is CASSSQGTEAFF. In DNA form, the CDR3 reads TGTGCCAGCAGCTCACAGGGAACTGAAGCTTTCTTT.